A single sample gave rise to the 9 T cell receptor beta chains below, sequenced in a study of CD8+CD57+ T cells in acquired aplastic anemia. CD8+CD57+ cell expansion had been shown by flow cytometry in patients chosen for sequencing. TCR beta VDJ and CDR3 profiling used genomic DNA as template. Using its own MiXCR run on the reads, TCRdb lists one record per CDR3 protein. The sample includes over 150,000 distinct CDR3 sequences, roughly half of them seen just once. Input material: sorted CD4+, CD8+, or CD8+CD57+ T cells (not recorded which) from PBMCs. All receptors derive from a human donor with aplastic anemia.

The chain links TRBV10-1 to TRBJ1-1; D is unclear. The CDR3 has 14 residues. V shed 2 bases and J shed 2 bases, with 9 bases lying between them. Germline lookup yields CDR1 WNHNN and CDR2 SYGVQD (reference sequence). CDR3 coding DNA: TGCGCCAGCAGTGAGGATCAGACAAACACTGAAGCTTTCTTT. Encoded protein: CASSEDQTNTEAFF.

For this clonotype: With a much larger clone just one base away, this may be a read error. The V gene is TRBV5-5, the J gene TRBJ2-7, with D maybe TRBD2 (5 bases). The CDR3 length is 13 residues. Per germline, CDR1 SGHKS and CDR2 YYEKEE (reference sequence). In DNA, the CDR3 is TGCGCCAGCAGCCGAGACGGGGAATACGAGCAGTACTTC. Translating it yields CASSRDGEYEQYF.

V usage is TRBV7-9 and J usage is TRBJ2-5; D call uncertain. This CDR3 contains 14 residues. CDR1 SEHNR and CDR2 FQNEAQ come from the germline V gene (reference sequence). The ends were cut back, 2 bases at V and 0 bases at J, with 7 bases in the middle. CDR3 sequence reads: CASSLQEYQETQYF. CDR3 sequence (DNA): TGTGCCAGCAGCTTACAGGAGTACCAAGAGACCCAGTACTTC.

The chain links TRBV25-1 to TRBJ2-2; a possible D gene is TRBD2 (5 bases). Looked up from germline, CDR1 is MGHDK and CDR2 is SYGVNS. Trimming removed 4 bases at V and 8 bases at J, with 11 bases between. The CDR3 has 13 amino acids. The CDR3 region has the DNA TGTGCCAGCAGTGCGGAGGAGCGAGGGGAGCTGTTTTTT. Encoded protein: CASSAEERGELFF.

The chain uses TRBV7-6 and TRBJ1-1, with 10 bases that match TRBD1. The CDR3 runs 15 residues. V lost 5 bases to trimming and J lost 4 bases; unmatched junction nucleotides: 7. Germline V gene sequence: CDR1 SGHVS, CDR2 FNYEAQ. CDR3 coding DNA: TGTGCCAGCAGCCCGGGGACAGGGGCAGGCACTGAAGCTTTCTTT. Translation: CASSPGTGAGTEAFF. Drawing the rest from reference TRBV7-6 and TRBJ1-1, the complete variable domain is GAGVSQSPRYKVTKRGQDVALRCDPISGHVSLYWYRQALGQGPEFLTYFNYEAQQDKSGLPNDRFSAERPEGSISTLTIQRTEQRDSAMYRCASSPGTGAGTEAFFGQGTRLTVV.

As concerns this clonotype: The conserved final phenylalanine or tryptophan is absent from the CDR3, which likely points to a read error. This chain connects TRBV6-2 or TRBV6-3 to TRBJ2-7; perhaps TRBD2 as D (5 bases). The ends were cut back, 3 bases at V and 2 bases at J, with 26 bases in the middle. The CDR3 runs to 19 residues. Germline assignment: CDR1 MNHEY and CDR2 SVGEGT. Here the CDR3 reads CASSYDHRGSGRIAYEQYL. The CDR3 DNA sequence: TGTGCCAGCAGTTATGACCATCGGGGATCAGGAAGGATTGCCTACGAGCAGTACCTC.

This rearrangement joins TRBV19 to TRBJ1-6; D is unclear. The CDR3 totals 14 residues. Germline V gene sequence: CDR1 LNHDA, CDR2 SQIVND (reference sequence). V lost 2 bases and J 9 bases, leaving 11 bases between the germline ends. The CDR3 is CASSIIREGSPLHF. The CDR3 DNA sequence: TGTGCCAGTAGTATAATCCGGGAAGGTTCACCCCTCCACTTT.

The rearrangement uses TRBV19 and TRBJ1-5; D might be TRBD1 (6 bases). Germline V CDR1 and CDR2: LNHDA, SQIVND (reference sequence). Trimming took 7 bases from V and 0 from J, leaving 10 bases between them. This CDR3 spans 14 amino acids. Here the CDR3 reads CASKGQYSNQPQHF. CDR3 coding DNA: TGTGCCAGTAAGGGACAATATAGCAATCAGCCCCAGCATTTT.

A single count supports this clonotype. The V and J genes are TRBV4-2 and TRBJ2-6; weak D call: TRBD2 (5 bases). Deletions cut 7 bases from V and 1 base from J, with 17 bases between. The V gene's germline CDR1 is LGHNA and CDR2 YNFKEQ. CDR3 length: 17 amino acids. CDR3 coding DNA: TGTGCCAGCACCGTCCCCTCGGGCGGGTCTGGGGCCAACGTCCTGACTTTC. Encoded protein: CASTVPSGGSGANVLTF.